The entry that follows covers one T cell receptor (beta chain) sequence. The sample originates from a study of blood T cell repertoires in COVID-19. Clones were sequenced by immunoSEQ multiplex PCR, and TCRdb holds only the in-frame ones, with some missing. The sample holds approximately 220,000 clones, 80% to 90% seen once. The CDR3 is made up of 14 amino acids. Unmatched junction bases numbered 7, after V lost 4 bases and J lost 7 bases. Germline-derived CDR1 and CDR2 are SGHRS and YFSETQ. The chain recombines TRBV5-1 with TRBJ2-7, with 11 bases fitting TRBD1. The material sequenced was peripheral blood. This sequence originates from a woman aged 55-70 years who had recovered from COVID-19. The CDR3: CASSTGQGASEQYF. The CDR3 region has the DNA TGCGCCAGCAGCACCGGACAGGGGGCGAGTGAGCAGTACTTC.